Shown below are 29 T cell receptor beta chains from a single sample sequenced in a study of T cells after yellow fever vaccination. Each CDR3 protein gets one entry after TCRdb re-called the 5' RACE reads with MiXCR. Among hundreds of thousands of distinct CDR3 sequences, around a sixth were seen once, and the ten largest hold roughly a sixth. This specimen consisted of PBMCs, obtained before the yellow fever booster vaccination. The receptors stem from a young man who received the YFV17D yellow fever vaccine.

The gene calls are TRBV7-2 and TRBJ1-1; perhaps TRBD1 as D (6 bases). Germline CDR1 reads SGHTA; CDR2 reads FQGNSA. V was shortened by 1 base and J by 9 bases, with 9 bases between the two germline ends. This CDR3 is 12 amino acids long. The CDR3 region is CASSLEGGKAFF. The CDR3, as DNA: TGTGCCAGCAGCTTAGAGGGGGGGAAAGCTTTCTTT. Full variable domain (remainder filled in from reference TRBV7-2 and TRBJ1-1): GAGVSQSPSNKVTEKGKDVELRCDPISGHTALYWYRQSLGQGLEFLIYFQGNSAPDKSGLPSDRFSAERTGGSVSTLTIQRTQQEDSAVYLCASSLEGGKAFFGQGTRLTVV.

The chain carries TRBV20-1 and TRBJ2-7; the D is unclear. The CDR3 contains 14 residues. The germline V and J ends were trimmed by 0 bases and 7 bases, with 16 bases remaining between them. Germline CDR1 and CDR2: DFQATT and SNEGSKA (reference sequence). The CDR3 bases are TGCAGTGCTAGAGATCGGGCTGAGTGGTGGGAGCAGTACTTC. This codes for CSARDRAEWWEQYF.

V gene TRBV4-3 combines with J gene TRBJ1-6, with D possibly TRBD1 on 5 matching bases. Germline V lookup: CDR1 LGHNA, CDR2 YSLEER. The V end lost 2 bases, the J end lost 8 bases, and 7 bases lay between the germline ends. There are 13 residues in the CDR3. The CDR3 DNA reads TGCGCCAGCAGCCAATGGGGGGATTCACCCCTCCACTTT. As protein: CASSQWGDSPLHF.

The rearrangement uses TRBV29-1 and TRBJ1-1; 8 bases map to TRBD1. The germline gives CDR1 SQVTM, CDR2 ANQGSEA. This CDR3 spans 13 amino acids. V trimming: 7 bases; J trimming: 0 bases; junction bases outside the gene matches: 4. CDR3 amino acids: CSALDRVNTEAFF. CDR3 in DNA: TGCAGCGCCCTGGACAGGGTGAACACTGAAGCTTTCTTT.

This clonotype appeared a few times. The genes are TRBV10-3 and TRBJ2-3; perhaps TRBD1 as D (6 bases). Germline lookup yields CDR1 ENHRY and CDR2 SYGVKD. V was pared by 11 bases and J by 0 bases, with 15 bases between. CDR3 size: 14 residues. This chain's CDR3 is CAARTGHSTDTQYF. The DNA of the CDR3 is TGTGCCGCCCGAACAGGGCATAGCACAGATACGCAGTATTTT.

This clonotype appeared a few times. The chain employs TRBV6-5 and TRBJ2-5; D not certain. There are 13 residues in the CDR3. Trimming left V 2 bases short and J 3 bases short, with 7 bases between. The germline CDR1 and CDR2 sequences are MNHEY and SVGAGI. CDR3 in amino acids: CASSYRPEETQYF. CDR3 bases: TGTGCCAGCAGTTACCGGCCAGAAGAGACCCAGTACTTC.

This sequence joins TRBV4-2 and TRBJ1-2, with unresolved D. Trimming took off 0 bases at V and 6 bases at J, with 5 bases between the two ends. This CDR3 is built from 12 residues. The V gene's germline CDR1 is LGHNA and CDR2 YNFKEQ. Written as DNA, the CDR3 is TGTGCCAGCAGCCAAGACACGGATGGCTACACCTTC. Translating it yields CASSQDTDGYTF.

The DNA of the CDR3 is TGTGCCATCGGGCCAGGAACCTATGGGGAGCAGTACGTC. Encoded protein: CAIGPGTYGEQYV. The V call is TRBV10-3, the J call TRBJ2-7; D ambiguous. The length of the CDR3 is 13 residues. Germline V gene lookup returns CDR1 ENHRY and CDR2 SYGVKD. V lost 8 bases to trimming and J lost 7 bases, with 18 bases between them.

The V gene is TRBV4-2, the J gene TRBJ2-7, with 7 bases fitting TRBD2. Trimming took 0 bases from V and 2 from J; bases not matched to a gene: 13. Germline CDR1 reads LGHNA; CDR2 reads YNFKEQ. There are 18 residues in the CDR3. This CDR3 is CASSQDLGGRELTYEQYF. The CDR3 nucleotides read TGTGCCAGCAGCCAAGATTTGGGTGGGAGGGAGTTAACCTACGAGCAGTACTTC.

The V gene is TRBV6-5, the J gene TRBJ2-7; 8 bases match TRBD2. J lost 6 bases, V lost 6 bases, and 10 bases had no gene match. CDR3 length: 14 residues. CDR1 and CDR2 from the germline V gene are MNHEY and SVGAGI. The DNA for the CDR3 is TGTGCCAGCAGCTCACCGGGGCGGGGGGTCGAGCAGTACTTC. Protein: CASSSPGRGVEQYF.

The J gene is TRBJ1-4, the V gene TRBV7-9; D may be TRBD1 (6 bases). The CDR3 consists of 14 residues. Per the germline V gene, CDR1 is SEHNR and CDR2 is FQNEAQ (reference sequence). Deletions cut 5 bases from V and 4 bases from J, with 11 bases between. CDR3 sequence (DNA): TGTGCCAGCAGCCCGGACAGTTATAATGAAAAACTGTTTTTT. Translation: CASSPDSYNEKLFF. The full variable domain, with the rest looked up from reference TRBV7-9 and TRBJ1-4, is DTGVSQNPRHKITKRGQNVTFRCDPISEHNRLYWYRQTLGQGPEFLTYFQNEAQLEKSRLLSDRFSAERPKGSFSTLEIQRTEQGDSAMYLCASSPDSYNEKLFFGSGTQLSVL.

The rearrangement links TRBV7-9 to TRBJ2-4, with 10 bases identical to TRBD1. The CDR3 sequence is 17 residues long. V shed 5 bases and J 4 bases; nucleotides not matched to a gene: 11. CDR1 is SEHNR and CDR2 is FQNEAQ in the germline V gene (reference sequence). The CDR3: CASSAPTGGAGKNIQYF. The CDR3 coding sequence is TGTGCCAGCAGCGCACCGACAGGGGGCGCGGGTAAAAACATTCAGTACTTC.

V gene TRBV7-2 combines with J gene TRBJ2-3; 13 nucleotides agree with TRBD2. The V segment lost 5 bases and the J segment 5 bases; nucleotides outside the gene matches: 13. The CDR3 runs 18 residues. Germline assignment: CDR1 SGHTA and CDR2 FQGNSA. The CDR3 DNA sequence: TGTGCCAGCAGCCCGGGTGAACTAGCGGGGGGGCAGGGAGATACGCAGTATTTT. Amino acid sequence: CASSPGELAGGQGDTQYF.

In DNA, the CDR3 is TGCGCCAGCAGCCCTACTCAGGGGGCAGATACGCAGTATTTT. Its protein product is CASSPTQGADTQYF. V and J are TRBV5-1 and TRBJ2-3; TRBD1 aligns across 7 bases. The V gene end was trimmed by 4 bases and the J gene end by 4 bases; junction bases not matched to a gene: 6. This CDR3 has 14 amino acids. The germline gives CDR1 SGHRS, CDR2 YFSETQ.

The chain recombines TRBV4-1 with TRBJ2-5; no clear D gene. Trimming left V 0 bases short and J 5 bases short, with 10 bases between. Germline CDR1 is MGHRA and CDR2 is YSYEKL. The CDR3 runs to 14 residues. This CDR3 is CASSQEQGEETQYF. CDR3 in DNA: TGCGCCAGCAGCCAAGAGCAAGGAGAGGAGACCCAGTACTTC.

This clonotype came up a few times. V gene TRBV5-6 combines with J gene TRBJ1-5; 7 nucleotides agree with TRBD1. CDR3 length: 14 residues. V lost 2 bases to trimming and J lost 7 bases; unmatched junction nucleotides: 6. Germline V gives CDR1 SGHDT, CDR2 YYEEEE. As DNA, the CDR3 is TGTGCCAGCAGCTTCGGACAGGAAAACCAGCCCCAGCATTTT. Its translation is CASSFGQENQPQHF. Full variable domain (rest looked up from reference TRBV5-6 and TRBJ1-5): DAGVTQSPTHLIKTRGQQVTLRCSPKSGHDTVSWYQQALGQGPQFIFQYYEEEERQRGNFPDRFSGHQFPNYSSELNVNALLLGDSALYLCASSFGQENQPQHFGDGTRLSIL.

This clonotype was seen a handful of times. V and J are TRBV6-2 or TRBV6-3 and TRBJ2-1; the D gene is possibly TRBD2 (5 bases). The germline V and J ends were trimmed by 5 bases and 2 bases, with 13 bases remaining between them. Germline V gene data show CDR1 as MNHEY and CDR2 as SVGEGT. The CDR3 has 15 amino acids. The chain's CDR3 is CASSPKLGTYNEQFF. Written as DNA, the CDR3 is TGTGCCAGCAGTCCCAAACTAGGGACCTACAATGAGCAGTTCTTC.

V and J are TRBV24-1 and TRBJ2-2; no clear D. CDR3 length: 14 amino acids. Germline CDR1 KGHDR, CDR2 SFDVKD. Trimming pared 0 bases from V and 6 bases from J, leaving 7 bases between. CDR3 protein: CATSDLPNPGELFF. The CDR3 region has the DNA TGTGCCACCAGTGATTTGCCAAACCCCGGGGAGCTGTTTTTT.

The DNA for the CDR3 is TGTGCCAGCAGCTTTCAAGGCGGACCGCAAAACCAAGAGACCCAGTACTTC. As protein: CASSFQGGPQNQETQYF. The genes are TRBV7-2 and TRBJ2-5; D unresolved. The ends were cut back, 3 bases at V and 0 bases at J, with 17 bases in the middle. The CDR3 spans 17 residues. Per the germline V gene, CDR1 is SGHTA and CDR2 is FQGNSA.

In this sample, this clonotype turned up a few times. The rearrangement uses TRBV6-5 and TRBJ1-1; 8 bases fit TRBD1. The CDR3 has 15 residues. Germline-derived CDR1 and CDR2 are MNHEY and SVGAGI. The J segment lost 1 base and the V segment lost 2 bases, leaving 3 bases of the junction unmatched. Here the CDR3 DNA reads TGTGCCAGCAGTTACCACGGACAGGGGAACACTGAAGCTTTCTTT. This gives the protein CASSYHGQGNTEAFF.

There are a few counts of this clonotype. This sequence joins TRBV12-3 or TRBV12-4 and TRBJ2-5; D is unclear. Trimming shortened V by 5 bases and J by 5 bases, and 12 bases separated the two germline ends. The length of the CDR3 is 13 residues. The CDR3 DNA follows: TGTGCCAGCAGTATCTTAGGGCAGGAGACCCAGTACTTC. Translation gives CASSILGQETQYF.

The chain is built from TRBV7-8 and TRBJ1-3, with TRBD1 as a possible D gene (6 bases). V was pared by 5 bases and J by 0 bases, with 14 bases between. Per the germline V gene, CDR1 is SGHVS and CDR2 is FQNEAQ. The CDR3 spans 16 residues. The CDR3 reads CASSERTVLSGNTIYF. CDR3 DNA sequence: TGTGCCAGCAGCGAGAGGACAGTCCTCTCTGGAAACACCATATATTTT.

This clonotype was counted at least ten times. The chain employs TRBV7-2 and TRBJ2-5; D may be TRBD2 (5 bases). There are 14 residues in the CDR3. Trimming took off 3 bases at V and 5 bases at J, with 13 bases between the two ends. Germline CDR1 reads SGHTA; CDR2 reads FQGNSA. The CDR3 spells CASSFNAERETQYF. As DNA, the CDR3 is TGTGCCAGCAGCTTCAATGCGGAGCGGGAGACCCAGTACTTC.

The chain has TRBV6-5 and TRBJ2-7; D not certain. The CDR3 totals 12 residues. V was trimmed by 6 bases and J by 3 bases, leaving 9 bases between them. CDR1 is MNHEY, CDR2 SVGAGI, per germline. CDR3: CASSSGFYEQYF. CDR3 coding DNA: TGTGCCAGCAGCAGTGGGTTCTACGAGCAGTACTTC.

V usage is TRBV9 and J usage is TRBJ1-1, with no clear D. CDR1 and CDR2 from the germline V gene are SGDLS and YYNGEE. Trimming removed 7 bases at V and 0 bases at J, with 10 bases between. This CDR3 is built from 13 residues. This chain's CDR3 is CASQKRVNTEAFF. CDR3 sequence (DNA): TGTGCCAGCCAGAAGAGGGTGAACACTGAAGCTTTCTTT.

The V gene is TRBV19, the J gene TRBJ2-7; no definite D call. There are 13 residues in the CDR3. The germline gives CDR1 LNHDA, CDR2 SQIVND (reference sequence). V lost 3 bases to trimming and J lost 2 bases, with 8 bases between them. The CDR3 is CASSITLTYEQYF. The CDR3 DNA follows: TGTGCCAGTAGTATCACCCTGACCTACGAGCAGTACTTC.

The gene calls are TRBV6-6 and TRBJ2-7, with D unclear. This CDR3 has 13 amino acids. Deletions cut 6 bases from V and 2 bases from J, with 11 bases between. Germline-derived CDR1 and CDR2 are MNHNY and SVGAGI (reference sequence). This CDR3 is CASSPSRAYEQYF. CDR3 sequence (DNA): TGTGCCAGCAGCCCAAGCCGGGCCTACGAGCAGTACTTC.

The CDR3: CSAPWTGRGDYEQYF. The CDR3 DNA reads as TGCAGTGCTCCGTGGACAGGGAGGGGGGACTACGAGCAGTACTTC. V gene TRBV20-1 combines with J gene TRBJ2-7, with D possibly being TRBD1 (8 bases). CDR3 size: 15 residues. Germline CDR1 and CDR2: DFQATT and SNEGSKA (reference sequence). V was clipped by 5 bases and J by 3 bases, with 20 bases between them.

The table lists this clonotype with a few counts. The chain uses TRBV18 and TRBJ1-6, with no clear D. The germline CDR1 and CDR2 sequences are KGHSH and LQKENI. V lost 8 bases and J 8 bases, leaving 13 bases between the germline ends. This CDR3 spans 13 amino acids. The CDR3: CASRADQDSPLHF. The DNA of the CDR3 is TGTGCCAGCCGGGCGGACCAGGATTCACCCCTCCACTTT.